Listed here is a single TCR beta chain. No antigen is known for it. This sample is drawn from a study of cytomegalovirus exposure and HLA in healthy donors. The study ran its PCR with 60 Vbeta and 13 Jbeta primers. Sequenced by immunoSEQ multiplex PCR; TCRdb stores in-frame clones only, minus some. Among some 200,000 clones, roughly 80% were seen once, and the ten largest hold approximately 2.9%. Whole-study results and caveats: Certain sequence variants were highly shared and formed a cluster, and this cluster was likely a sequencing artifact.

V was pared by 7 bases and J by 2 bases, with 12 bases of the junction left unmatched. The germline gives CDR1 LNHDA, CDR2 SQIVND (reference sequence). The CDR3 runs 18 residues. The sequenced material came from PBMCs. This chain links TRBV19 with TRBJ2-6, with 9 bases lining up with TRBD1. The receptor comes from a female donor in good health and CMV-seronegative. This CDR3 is CASITGTGFCTGANVLTF. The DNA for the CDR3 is TGTGCCAGTATCACCGGGACAGGGTTTTGTACTGGGGCCAACGTCCTGACTTTC.